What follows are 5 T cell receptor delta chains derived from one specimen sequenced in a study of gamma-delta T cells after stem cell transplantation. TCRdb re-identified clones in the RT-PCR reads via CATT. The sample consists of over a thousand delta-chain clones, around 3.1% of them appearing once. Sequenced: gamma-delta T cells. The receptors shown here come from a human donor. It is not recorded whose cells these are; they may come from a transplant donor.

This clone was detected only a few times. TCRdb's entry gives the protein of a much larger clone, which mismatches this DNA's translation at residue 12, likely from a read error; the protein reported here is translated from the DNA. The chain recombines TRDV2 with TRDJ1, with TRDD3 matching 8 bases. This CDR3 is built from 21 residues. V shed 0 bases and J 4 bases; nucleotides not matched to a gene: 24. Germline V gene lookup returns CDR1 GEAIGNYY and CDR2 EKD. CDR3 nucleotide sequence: TGTGCCTGTGACACCGTTGGGGGAGGCTGGGGGACACGGTCGGAGAACGATAAACTCATCTTT. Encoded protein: CACDTVGGGWGTRSENDKLIF.

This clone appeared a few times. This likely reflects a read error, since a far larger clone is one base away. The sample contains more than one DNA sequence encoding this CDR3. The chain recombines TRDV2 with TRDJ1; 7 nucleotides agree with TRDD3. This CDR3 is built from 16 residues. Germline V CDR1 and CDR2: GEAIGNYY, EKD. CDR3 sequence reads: CACDTLGGRKTDKLIF. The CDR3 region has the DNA TGCGCCTGTGACACCCTGGGGGGCCGTAAGACCGATAAACTCATCTTT.

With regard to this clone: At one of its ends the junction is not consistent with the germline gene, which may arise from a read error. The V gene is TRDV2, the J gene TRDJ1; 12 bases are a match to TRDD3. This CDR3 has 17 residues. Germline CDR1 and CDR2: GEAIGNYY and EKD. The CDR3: CACDGVLGDTNTDKPIF. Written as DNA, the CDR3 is TGTGCCTGTGACGGGGTACTGGGGGATACTAACACCGATAAACCCATCTTT.

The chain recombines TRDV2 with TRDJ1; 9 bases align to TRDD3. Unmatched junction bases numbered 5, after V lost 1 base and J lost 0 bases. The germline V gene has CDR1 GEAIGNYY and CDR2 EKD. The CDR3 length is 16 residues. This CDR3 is CACDTLGDPNTDKLIF. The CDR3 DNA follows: TGTGCCTGTGACACTCTGGGGGATCCGAACACCGATAAACTCATCTTT.

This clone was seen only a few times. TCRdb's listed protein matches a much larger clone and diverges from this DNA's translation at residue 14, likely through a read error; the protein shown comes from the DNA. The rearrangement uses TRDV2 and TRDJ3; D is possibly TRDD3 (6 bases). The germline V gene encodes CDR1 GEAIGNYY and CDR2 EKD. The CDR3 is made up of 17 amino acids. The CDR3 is CACDTPEEDWDTRLMFF. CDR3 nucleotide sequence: TGTGCCTGTGACACCCCCGAGGAAGACTGGGACACCCGACTGATGTTTTTC.